This TCR beta chain derives from a study of cytomegalovirus exposure and HLA in healthy donors. General study results and limits: Reportedly, TCR beta sequences accurately predicted HLA-A and HLA-B alleles in most subjects. Cytomegalovirus association was listed for 164 TCR beta chains. In a later analysis, compared with equally common non-associated chains, HLA-associated beta chains were more expanded. In vitro, three CMV-associated chains proved specific for CMV antigens.

The CDR3 runs 16 residues. CDR1 and CDR2 (germline): MNHNS, SASEGT. V shed 0 bases and J shed 3 bases, with 12 bases lying between them. 60 Vbeta and 13 Jbeta primers were used in PCR. Here immunoSEQ multiplex PCR was the method, and the copy in TCRdb shows in-frame clones only, minus some. The table shows approximately 120,000 clones, with 83% occurring only once. With respect to this clone: Antigen: not known.

This TCR came from a man younger than 35 in good health and CMV-seropositive. The chain is built from TRBV6-1 and TRBJ1-5, with D unresolved. The sample consisted of PBMCs. The CDR3 loop is CASSEAWRVLNQPQHF. The CDR3 DNA reads TGTGCCAGCAGTGAAGCGTGGAGGGTCCTCAATCAGCCCCAGCATTTT.